A single sample is the source of the 24 T cell receptor beta chains below, sequenced in a study of shared clonotypes between healthy human individuals. Assay used: immunoSEQ multiplex PCR; TCRdb lists only in-frame clones, some missing. The table has some 480,000 clones, about 80% seen once. The sequenced sample was PBMCs. The receptors stem from a middle-aged woman in good health. Some clones in this sample may be carry-over from other donors' samples.

The chain joins TRBV7-8 to TRBJ2-2; 12 bases align to TRBD2. In germline, CDR1 is SGHVS, CDR2 FQNEAQ. The CDR3 runs 16 residues. The ends lost 5 bases at V and 6 bases at J; junction bases unmatched: 7. The DNA for the CDR3 is TGTGCCAGCAGCCGAGGGACTAGCGGGCTTCCCGGGGAGCTGTTTTTT. Translation: CASSRGTSGLPGELFF.

This rearrangement joins TRBV11-3 to TRBJ2-3; D is ambiguous. The CDR3 is made up of 14 amino acids. Germline CDR1 SGHNT, CDR2 YENEEA. The germline V and J ends were trimmed by 1 base and 2 bases, with 7 bases remaining between them. The CDR3 region is CASSLGPNTDTQYF. The CDR3 bases are TGTGCCAGCAGCTTAGGACCGAACACAGATACGCAGTATTTT.

This clone was seen once. The chain combines TRBV7-2 with TRBJ2-7; a possible D gene is TRBD2 (5 bases). This CDR3 is built from 15 residues. Germline V CDR1 and CDR2: SGHTA, FQGNSA. The ends were cut back, 2 bases at V and 7 bases at J, with 18 bases in the middle. CDR3 DNA sequence: TGTGCCAGCAGCTTACCGAGGGCTAGGCTGGGGGAGCAGTACTTC. Translation: CASSLPRARLGEQYF.

CDR3 loop: CASSLSWWGTDTQYF. DNA of the CDR3: TGTGCCAGCAGCTTGTCCTGGTGGGGGACAGATACGCAGTATTTT. The rearrangement links TRBV5-5 to TRBJ2-3; tentatively, D is TRBD1 or TRBD2 (5 bases each). The germline gives CDR1 SGHKS, CDR2 YYEKEE (reference sequence). The CDR3 sequence is 15 residues long. V lost 1 base to trimming and J lost 3 bases, with 12 bases between them.

This chain uses TRBV5-6 with TRBJ1-3; D gene unclear. V was shortened by 0 bases and J by 2 bases, with 6 bases between the two germline ends. CDR1 and CDR2 from the germline V gene are SGHDT and YYEEEE. CDR3 size: 14 residues. The CDR3 spells CASSLGVAGNTIYF. The CDR3 DNA sequence: TGTGCCAGCAGCTTGGGGGTAGCTGGAAACACCATATATTTT. Looking up the rest from reference TRBV5-6 and TRBJ1-3 gives the full variable domain: DAGVTQSPTHLIKTRGQQVTLRCSPKSGHDTVSWYQQALGQGPQFIFQYYEEEERQRGNFPDRFSGHQFPNYSSELNVNALLLGDSALYLCASSLGVAGNTIYFGEGSWLTVV.

V usage is TRBV18 and J usage is TRBJ2-1; no reliable D call. This CDR3 is built from 17 residues. V lost 6 bases and J 4 bases, leaving 22 bases between the germline ends. The V gene's germline CDR1 is KGHSH and CDR2 LQKENI. The CDR3 DNA is TGTGCCAGCTCCCCCGGTGCGGTCGGCCGAGCTTACAATGAGCAGTTCTTC. This sequence encodes CASSPGAVGRAYNEQFF.

The V and J genes are TRBV5-4 and TRBJ2-3; 9 bases map to TRBD2. CDR3 length: 16 amino acids. With 2 bases clipped from V and 2 bases from J, the junction kept 6 bases outside the gene matches. Looked up from germline, CDR1 is SGHNT and CDR2 is YYREEE (reference sequence). The CDR3 is CASSLTAGGITDTQYF. DNA for the CDR3: TGTGCCAGCAGCTTAACCGCGGGAGGGATCACAGATACGCAGTATTTT.

V gene TRBV9 combines with J gene TRBJ2-3, with 14 bases identical to TRBD2. The CDR3 loop spans 16 amino acids. Germline trimming cut 4 bases from V and 4 bases from J; bases unmatched to any gene: 5. Looked up from germline, CDR1 is SGDLS and CDR2 is YYNGEE. The CDR3 region has the DNA TGTGCCAGCAGCATGGGACTAGCGGGAGAAGCAGATACGCAGTATTTT. This translates into CASSMGLAGEADTQYF.

Turning to this clone: This likely stems from a read error, as it lies one base from a far larger clone. The sample holds other DNA sequences that translate to the same CDR3. This sequence joins TRBV6-4 and TRBJ2-2, with D possibly TRBD2 on 5 matching bases. This CDR3 is built from 13 residues. The germline gives CDR1 MRHNA, CDR2 SNTAGT. CDR3 residues: CASSADDTGELFF. CDR3 DNA sequence: TGTGCCAGCAGTGCGGACGACACCGGGGAGCTGTTTTTC.

The chain joins TRBV5-1 to TRBJ2-1; D ambiguous. The CDR3 covers 15 residues. CDR1 and CDR2 (germline): SGHRS, YFSETQ. The V end lost 0 bases, the J end lost 4 bases, and 11 bases lay between the germline ends. The CDR3 DNA sequence: TGCGCCAGCAGCTTGGCACACCGAGTGTACAATGAGCAGTTCTTC. Protein: CASSLAHRVYNEQFF. Full variable domain (rest looked up from reference TRBV5-1 and TRBJ2-1): KAGVTQTPRYLIKTRGQQVTLSCSPISGHRSVSWYQQTPGQGLQFLFEYFSETQRNKGNFPGRFSGRQFSNSRSEMNVSTLELGDSALYLCASSLAHRVYNEQFFGPGTRLTVL.

The chain recombines TRBV5-4 with TRBJ2-1; the match to TRBD2 covers 9 bases. With 2 bases clipped from V and 4 bases from J, the junction kept 4 bases outside the gene matches. Germline V gene lookup returns CDR1 SGHNT and CDR2 YYREEE (reference sequence). The CDR3 length is 15 residues. The CDR3 sequence is CASSLTSGSYNEQFF. CDR3 nucleotide sequence: TGTGCCAGCAGCTTAACTAGCGGGTCTTACAATGAGCAGTTCTTC.

About this clone: A single base is all that separates this from a far larger clone, so a read error is likely. The chain is built from TRBV5-6 and TRBJ2-1; TRBD2 aligns across 11 bases. The CDR3 has 15 amino acids. CDR1 SGHDT and CDR2 YYEEEE come from the germline V gene. Trimming cost V 2 bases and J 7 bases; bases outside gene matches: 5. CDR3 DNA: TGTGCCAGCAGCTTACTAGCGGGAGCAGTAAATGAGCAGTTCTTC. This sequence encodes CASSLLAGAVNEQFF.

The chain is built from TRBV7-3 and TRBJ2-7; D may match TRBD1 or TRBD2 (5 bases each). The CDR3 runs to 14 residues. V lost 5 bases and J 6 bases, leaving 17 bases between the germline ends. Germline lookup yields CDR1 SGHTA and CDR2 FQGTGA. The CDR3 DNA reads TGTGCCAGCAGCCAGGGACCAGCGAGGCTCGAGCAGTACTTC. This sequence encodes CASSQGPARLEQYF.

This chain links TRBV5-1 with TRBJ2-3; 7 nucleotides align to TRBD2. The V gene end was trimmed by 2 bases and the J gene end by 0 bases; junction bases not matched to a gene: 9. The CDR3 extends over 17 amino acids. Looked up from germline, CDR1 is SGHRS and CDR2 is YFSETQ. The CDR3 is CASSFGSSGVSTDTQYF. CDR3 coding DNA: TGCGCCAGCAGCTTCGGATCTAGCGGAGTGAGCACAGATACGCAGTATTTT. Full variable domain (outside the CDR3, taken from reference TRBV5-1 and TRBJ2-3): KAGVTQTPRYLIKTRGQQVTLSCSPISGHRSVSWYQQTPGQGLQFLFEYFSETQRNKGNFPGRFSGRQFSNSRSEMNVSTLELGDSALYLCASSFGSSGVSTDTQYFGPGTRLTVL.

The CDR3 DNA sequence: TGTGCCAGCAGCTTACTAGCGGGAGGGGTTTCCAATGAGCAGTTCTTC. It yields the protein CASSLLAGGVSNEQFF. The rearrangement uses TRBV7-2 and TRBJ2-1; 12 bases line up with TRBD2. V lost 2 bases, J lost 6 bases, and 5 bases stayed unmatched. Germline V CDR1 and CDR2: SGHTA, FQGNSA. CDR3 size: 16 residues.

This clone was found once. The chain combines TRBV9 with TRBJ1-4, with TRBD1 as a possible D gene (6 bases). The CDR3 extends over 17 amino acids. The ends were cut back, 0 bases at V and 3 bases at J, with 15 bases in the middle. Looked up from germline, CDR1 is SGDLS and CDR2 is YYNGEE. The CDR3 DNA is TGTGCCAGCAGCGTAGGCCTCGGGGGGCAGTCTAATGAAAAACTGTTTTTT. This gives the protein CASSVGLGGQSNEKLFF.

The chain uses TRBV27 and TRBJ1-2; D possibly corresponds to TRBD1 (5 bases). The CDR3 sequence is 13 residues long. Looked up from germline, CDR1 is MNHEY and CDR2 is SMNVEV (reference sequence). V was trimmed by 5 bases and J by 8 bases, leaving 15 bases between them. The CDR3 sequence: CASSLTLRGGYTF. CDR3 DNA sequence: TGTGCCAGCAGTCTCACTCTGCGGGGCGGCTACACCTTC.

This rearrangement joins TRBV7-3 to TRBJ1-1; 7 bases line up with TRBD1. The ends lost 5 bases at V and 4 bases at J; junction bases unmatched: 7. Looked up from germline, CDR1 is SGHTA and CDR2 is FQGTGA. This CDR3 region has 14 residues. CDR3 sequence reads: CASSPQGGLTEAFF. In DNA form, the CDR3 reads TGTGCCAGCAGCCCCCAGGGGGGGCTCACTGAAGCTTTCTTT. The entire variable domain, with the rest obtained from reference TRBV7-3 and TRBJ1-1, is as follows: GAGVSQTPSNKVTEKGKYVELRCDPISGHTALYWYRQSLGQGPEFLIYFQGTGAADDSGLPNDRFFAVRPEGSVSTLKIQRTERGDSAVYLCASSPQGGLTEAFFGQGTRLTVV.

This clone was observed a single time. This chain links TRBV28 with TRBJ1-5; 8 positions agree with TRBD1. The J segment lost 7 bases and the V segment lost 6 bases, leaving 14 bases of the junction unmatched. In germline, CDR1 is MDHEN, CDR2 SYDVKM. This CDR3 comprises 16 residues. The CDR3 loop is CASSPPGTGVDQPQHF. CDR3 nucleotides: TGTGCCAGCAGCCCCCCCGGGACAGGCGTCGACCAGCCCCAGCATTTT.

The J gene is TRBJ2-3, the V gene TRBV6-5; D is uncertain. This CDR3 has 14 residues. The V gene lost 11 bases and the J gene lost 1 base, with 16 bases spanning the gap. In germline, CDR1 is MNHEY, CDR2 SVGAGI. Here the CDR3 DNA reads TGTGCCGCCCGGGCCCCTGGGGGCACAGATACGCAGTATTTT. Amino acid sequence: CAARAPGGTDTQYF.

The rearrangement uses TRBV15 and TRBJ2-5; 11 nucleotides agree with TRBD2. The J segment lost 3 bases and the V segment lost 0 bases, leaving 6 bases of the junction unmatched. The CDR3 extends over 17 amino acids. From germline, CDR1 is LNHNV and CDR2 YYDKDF (reference sequence). In nucleotides, the CDR3 is TGTGCCACCAGCAGAGATAGTGGGACTAGCGGTAAAGAGACCCAGTACTTC. Translation gives CATSRDSGTSGKETQYF.

This clone was observed a single time. The chain couples TRBV19 to TRBJ1-5, with 9 bases identical to TRBD1. This CDR3 comprises 18 residues. The germline V gene has CDR1 LNHDA and CDR2 SQIVND (reference sequence). The V gene end was trimmed by 10 bases and the J gene end by 0 bases; junction bases not matched to a gene: 16. Written as DNA, the CDR3 is TGTGCCACCAAACCCGGGACAGGGATACCTTATAGCAATCAGCCCCAGCATTTT. This codes for CATKPGTGIPYSNQPQHF.

The CDR3 DNA is TGCGCCAGCAGGACTGATTACGAGCAGTACTTC. Amino acids: CASRTDYEQYF. The chain links TRBV5-1 to TRBJ2-7; D unresolved. From germline, CDR1 is SGHRS and CDR2 YFSETQ. This CDR3 is built from 11 residues. V lost 5 bases, J lost 4 bases, and 7 bases lay in between.

The chain combines TRBV28 with TRBJ2-7; tentatively, D is TRBD1 (6 bases). Germline values: CDR1 MDHEN, CDR2 SYDVKM. The CDR3 extends over 14 amino acids. Deletions cut 5 bases from V and 3 bases from J, with 14 bases between. The CDR3 DNA sequence: TGTGCCAGCAGTACCCCGACAGGCCGCTACGAGCAGTACTTC. Its translation is CASSTPTGRYEQYF.